The 4 T cell receptor beta chains below were found in one sample sequenced in a study of OX40 agonist ivuxolimab in advanced cancers. Clones were sequenced by immunoSEQ multiplex PCR, and TCRdb holds only the in-frame ones, with some missing. The sample holds tens of thousands of clones; roughly 90% are singletons and the top ten take 1.3%. The sample here was CD4+ or CD8+ T cells sorted from blood, taken in a trial of the OX40 agonist ivuxolimab. These receptors came from an adult with an advanced solid tumor such as melanoma, head and neck, liver or kidney cancer.

J is TRBJ2-7 and V is TRBV5-1, with D maybe TRBD1 (6 bases). This CDR3 spans 14 amino acids. Deletions cut 3 bases from V and 5 bases from J, with 15 bases between. The germline V gene has CDR1 SGHRS and CDR2 YFSETQ. The DNA of the CDR3 is TGCGCCAGCAGCTGGTGGGCAGGGGCTGACGAGCAGTACTTC. The encoded protein is CASSWWAGADEQYF.

Here the CDR3 DNA reads TGTGCCATCAGTGATTCGACAGGAGGGAACACTGAAGCTTTCTTT. It encodes CAISDSTGGNTEAFF. The chain employs TRBV10-3 and TRBJ1-1; a weak D match, TRBD1 (6 bases). The germline V gene has CDR1 ENHRY and CDR2 SYGVKD. The CDR3 loop spans 15 amino acids. With 3 bases removed from V and 1 base from J, the gap between germline ends came to 12 bases.

The chain has TRBV6-4 and TRBJ2-2, with 12 bases identical to TRBD2. The CDR3 extends over 17 amino acids. CDR1 and CDR2 from the germline V gene are MRHNA and SNTAGT. V lost 6 bases to trimming and J lost 5 bases; unmatched junction nucleotides: 10. CDR3 DNA: TGTGCCAGCAGCCCGGGACCGGGACTAGCGGGTACCGGGGAGCTGTTTTTT. Its translation is CASSPGPGLAGTGELFF.

This sequence joins TRBV6-6 and TRBJ2-5; 8 bases match TRBD2. There are 15 residues in the CDR3. Per the germline V gene, CDR1 is MNHNY and CDR2 is SVGAGI (reference sequence). V was pared by 4 bases and J by 1 base, with 5 bases of the junction left unmatched. The DNA for the CDR3 is TGTGCCAGCAGTTGGAACCTAGCGGGCCAAGAGACCCAGTACTTC. As protein: CASSWNLAGQETQYF.